The clone carrying this T cell receptor (beta chain) was counted only a few times. This sample's TCRbeta library carried unique molecular identifier barcodes. TCRdb reprocessed the PCR reads with MiXCR, giving one entry per CDR3 protein. This table holds 200,000 to 300,000 distinct CDR3 sequences, roughly a quarter found once. This sample was included in a study of T-cell reconstitution after alpha-beta-depleted transplantation in children. There are 13 residues in the CDR3. Losses at the gene ends were 7 bases for V and 7 bases for J; bases not matched to a gene: 7. This sequence was found in a female patient aged 2-9 years who had a stem cell transplant for congenital amegakaryocytic thrombocytopenia, so the T cells may come from the graft donor. The J gene is TRBJ2-1, the V gene TRBV12-3 or TRBV12-4; TRBD1 matches at 7 bases. The material was PBMCs, mostly from graft donor cells, obtained 360 days after TCRalphabeta/CD19-depleted stem cell transplant. CDR3 protein: CASIPTGSNEQFF. DNA of the CDR3: TGTGCCAGCATCCCGACAGGGTCGAATGAGCAGTTCTTC.